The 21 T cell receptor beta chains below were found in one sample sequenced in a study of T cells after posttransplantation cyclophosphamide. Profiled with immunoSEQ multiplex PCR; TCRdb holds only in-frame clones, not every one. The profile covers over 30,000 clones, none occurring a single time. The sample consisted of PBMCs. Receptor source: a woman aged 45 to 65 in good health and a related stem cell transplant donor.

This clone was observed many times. This CDR3 reads CASSYRGQGTEAFF. The CDR3 DNA follows: TGTGCCAGCAGTTACAGGGGGCAGGGCACTGAAGCTTTCTTT. The chain has TRBV27 and TRBJ1-1; TRBD1 matches 9 bases. The length of the CDR3 is 14 residues. V shed 4 bases, J shed 4 bases, and the junction held 4 bases outside the gene matches. Germline values: CDR1 MNHEY, CDR2 SMNVEV (reference sequence).

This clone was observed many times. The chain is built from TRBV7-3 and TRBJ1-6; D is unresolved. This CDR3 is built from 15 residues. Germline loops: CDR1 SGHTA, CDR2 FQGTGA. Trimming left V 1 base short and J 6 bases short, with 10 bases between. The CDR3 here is CASSLNPGGNSPLHF. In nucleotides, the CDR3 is TGTGCCAGCAGCTTAAATCCGGGTGGTAATTCACCCCTCCACTTT.

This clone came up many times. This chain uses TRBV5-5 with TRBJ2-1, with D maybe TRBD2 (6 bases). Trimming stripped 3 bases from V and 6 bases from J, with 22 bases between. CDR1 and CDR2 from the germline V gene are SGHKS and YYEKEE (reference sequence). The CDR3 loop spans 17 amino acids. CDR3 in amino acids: CASSSWAGRTFSNEQFF. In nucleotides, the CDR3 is TGTGCCAGCAGCTCCTGGGCGGGACGGACATTCTCCAATGAGCAGTTCTTC.

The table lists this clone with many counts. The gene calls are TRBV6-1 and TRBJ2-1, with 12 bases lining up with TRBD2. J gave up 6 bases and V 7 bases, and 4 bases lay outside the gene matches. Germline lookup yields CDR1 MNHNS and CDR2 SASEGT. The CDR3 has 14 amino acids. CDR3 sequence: CASTPSGGANEQFF. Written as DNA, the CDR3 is TGTGCCAGCACCCCTAGCGGGGGGGCCAATGAGCAGTTCTTC.

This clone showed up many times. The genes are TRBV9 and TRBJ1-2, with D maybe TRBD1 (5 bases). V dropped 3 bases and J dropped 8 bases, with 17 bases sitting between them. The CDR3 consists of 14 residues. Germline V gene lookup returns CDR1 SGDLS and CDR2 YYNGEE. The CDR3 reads CASSATGQRVGYTF. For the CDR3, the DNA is TGTGCCAGCAGCGCAACCGGACAAAGGGTGGGCTACACCTTC.

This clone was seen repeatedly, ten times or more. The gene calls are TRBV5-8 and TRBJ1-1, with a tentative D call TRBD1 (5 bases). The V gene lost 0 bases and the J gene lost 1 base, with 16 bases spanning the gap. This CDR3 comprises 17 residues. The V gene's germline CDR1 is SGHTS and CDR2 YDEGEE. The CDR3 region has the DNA TGTGCCAGCAGCTTGGAAGGGGCGCGAGTCGCGAACACTGAAGCTTTCTTT. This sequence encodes CASSLEGARVANTEAFF. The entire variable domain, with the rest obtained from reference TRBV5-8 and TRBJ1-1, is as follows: EAGVTQSPTHLIKTRGQQATLRCSPISGHTSVYWYQQALGLGLQFLLWYDEGEERNRGNFPPRFSGRQFPNYSSELNVNALELEDSALYLCASSLEGARVANTEAFFGQGTRLTVV.

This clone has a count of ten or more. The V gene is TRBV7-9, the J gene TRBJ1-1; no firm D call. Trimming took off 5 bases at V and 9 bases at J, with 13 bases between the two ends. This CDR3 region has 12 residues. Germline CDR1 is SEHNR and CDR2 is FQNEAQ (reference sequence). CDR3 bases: TGTGCCAGCAGCCGAGACACCCCCCAAGCTTTCTTT. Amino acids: CASSRDTPQAFF.

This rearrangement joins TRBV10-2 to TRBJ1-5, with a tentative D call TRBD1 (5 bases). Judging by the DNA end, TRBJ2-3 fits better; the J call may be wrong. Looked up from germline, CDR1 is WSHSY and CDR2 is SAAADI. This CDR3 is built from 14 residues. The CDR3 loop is CASSEPPLGQPQYF. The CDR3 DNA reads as TGCGCCAGCAGTGAGCCCCCCTTGGGGCAGCCCCAGTATTTT.

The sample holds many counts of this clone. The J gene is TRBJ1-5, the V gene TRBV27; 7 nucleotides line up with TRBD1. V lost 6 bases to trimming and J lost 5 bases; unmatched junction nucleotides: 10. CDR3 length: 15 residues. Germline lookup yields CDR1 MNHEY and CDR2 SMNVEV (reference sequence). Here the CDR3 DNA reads TGTGCCAGCAGAATCTCAGGGGGAGACTATCAGCCCCAGCATTTT. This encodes CASRISGGDYQPQHF.

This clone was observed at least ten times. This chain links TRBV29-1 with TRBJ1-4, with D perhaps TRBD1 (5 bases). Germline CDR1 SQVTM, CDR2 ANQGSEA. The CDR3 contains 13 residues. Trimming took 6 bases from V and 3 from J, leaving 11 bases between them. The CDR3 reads CSVSTGPNEKLFF. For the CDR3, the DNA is TGCAGCGTATCTACAGGCCCTAATGAAAAACTGTTTTTT.

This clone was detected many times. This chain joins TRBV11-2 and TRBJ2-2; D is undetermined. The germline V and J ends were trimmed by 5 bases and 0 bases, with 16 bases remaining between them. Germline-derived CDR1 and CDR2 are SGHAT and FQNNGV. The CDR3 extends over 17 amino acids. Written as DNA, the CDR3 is TGTGCCAGCAGCGTGAACACCAACCCCGCGAACACCGGGGAGCTGTTTTTT. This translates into CASSVNTNPANTGELFF.

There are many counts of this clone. CDR3 protein: CASSPRTGGASTEAFF. For the CDR3, the DNA is TGTGCCAGCAGTCCTCGGACAGGGGGCGCGAGCACTGAAGCTTTCTTT. This chain links TRBV27 with TRBJ1-1; TRBD1 matches 11 bases. Germline V gene lookup returns CDR1 MNHEY and CDR2 SMNVEV (reference sequence). J gave up 4 bases and V 5 bases, and 9 bases lay outside the gene matches. The CDR3 sequence is 16 residues long.

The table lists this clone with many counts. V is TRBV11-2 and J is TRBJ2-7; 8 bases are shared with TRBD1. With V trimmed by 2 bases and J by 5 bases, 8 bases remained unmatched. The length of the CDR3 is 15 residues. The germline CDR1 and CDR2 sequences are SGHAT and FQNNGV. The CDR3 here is CASSLRETGDNEQYF. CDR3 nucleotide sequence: TGTGCCAGCAGCTTACGCGAGACAGGGGACAACGAGCAGTACTTC. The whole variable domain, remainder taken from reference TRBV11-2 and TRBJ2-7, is EAGVAQSPRYKIIEKRQSVAFWCNPISGHATLYWYQQILGQGPKLLIQFQNNGVVDDSQLPKDRFSAERLKGVDSTLKIQPAKLEDSAVYLCASSLRETGDNEQYFGPGTRLTVT.

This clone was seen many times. The CDR3: CASNKQGATEAFF. Written as DNA, the CDR3 is TGTGCCAGCAATAAACAGGGGGCGACTGAAGCTTTCTTT. The chain carries TRBV6-5 and TRBJ1-1; TRBD1 matches 9 bases. With V trimmed by 7 bases and J by 5 bases, 5 bases remained unmatched. The CDR3 sequence is 13 residues long. Germline assignment: CDR1 MNHEY and CDR2 SVGAGI.

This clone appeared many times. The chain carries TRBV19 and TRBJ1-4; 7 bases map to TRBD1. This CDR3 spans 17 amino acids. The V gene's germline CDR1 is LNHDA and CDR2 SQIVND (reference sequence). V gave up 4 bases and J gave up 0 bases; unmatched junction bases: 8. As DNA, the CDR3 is TGTGCCAGTAGTACGGTTCAGGGGGACGCAACTAATGAAAAACTGTTTTTT. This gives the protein CASSTVQGDATNEKLFF.

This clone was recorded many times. CDR3 sequence (DNA): TGTGCCAGCAGGGGAGGGGGGAGTGAAGCTTTCTTT. Its translation is CASRGGGSEAFF. The V call is TRBV2, the J call TRBJ1-1; possible D gene TRBD1, 6 bases. CDR1 is SNHLY and CDR2 is FYNNEI in the germline V gene. This CDR3 contains 12 residues. The V and J ends lost 6 bases and 7 bases respectively, with 12 bases between them.

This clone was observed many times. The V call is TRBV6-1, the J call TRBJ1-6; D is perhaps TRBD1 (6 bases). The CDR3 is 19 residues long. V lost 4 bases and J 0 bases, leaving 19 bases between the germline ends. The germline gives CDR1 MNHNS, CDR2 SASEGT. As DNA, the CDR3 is TGTGCCAGCAGTGCCGGTAGACAGGCGGTGAGCTCCTATAATTCACCCCTCCACTTT. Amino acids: CASSAGRQAVSSYNSPLHF.

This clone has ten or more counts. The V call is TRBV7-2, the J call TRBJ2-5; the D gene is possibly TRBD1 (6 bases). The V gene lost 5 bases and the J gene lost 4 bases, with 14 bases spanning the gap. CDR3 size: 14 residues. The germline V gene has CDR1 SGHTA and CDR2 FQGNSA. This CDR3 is CASSKGQRAETQYF. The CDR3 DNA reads TGTGCCAGCAGCAAGGGACAACGCGCAGAGACCCAGTACTTC.

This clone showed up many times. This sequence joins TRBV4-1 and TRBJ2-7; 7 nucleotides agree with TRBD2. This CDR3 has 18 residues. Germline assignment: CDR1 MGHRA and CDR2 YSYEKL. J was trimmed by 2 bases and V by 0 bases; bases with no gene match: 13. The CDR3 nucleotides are TGCGCCAGCAGCCAAGAAAGGGGAGGGCGGGGGAACACCTACGAGCAGTACTTC. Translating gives CASSQERGGRGNTYEQYF.

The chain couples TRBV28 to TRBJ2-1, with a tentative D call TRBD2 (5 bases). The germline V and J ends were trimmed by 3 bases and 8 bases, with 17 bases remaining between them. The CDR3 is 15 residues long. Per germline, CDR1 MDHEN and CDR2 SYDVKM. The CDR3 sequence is CASSFLRVVGDEQFF. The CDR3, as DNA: TGTGCCAGCAGTTTCTTGAGGGTGGTTGGGGATGAGCAGTTCTTC.

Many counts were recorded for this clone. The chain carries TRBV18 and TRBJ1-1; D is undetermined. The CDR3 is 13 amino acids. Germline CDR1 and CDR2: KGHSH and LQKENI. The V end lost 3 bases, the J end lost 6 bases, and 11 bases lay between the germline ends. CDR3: CASSPSVVAEAFF. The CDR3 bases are TGTGCCAGCTCACCCTCGGTGGTGGCTGAAGCTTTCTTT. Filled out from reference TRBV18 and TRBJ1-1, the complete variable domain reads NAGVMQNPRHLVRRRGQEARLRCSPMKGHSHVYWYRQLPEEGLKFMVYLQKENIIDESGMPKERFSAEFPKEGPSILRIQQVVRGDSAAYFCASSPSVVAEAFFGQGTRLTVV.